A single sample is the source of the 25 T cell receptor beta chains below, sequenced in a study of OX40 agonist ivuxolimab in advanced cancers. Library generation was performed with the immunoSEQ multiplex PCR assay. As stored in TCRdb, this immuneACCESS dataset retains in-frame rearrangements with V and J assigned. A fraction of the clones does not appear; measured against another copy, unresolved V genes explain less than half of the discrepancy, and the remainder lacks a known reason. This sample comprises tens of thousands of clones, roughly 81% of them detected only once. Jointly, the top ten make up around 17% of the sample. The starting material was CD4+ or CD8+ T cells sorted from blood, obtained in a trial of the OX40 agonist ivuxolimab. Receptors were obtained from an adult with an advanced solid tumor such as melanoma, head and neck, liver or kidney cancer.

Concerning this clone: This sample includes further DNA sequences coding for the same CDR3. The chain employs TRBV27 and TRBJ2-2; D is undetermined. The ends were cut back, 4 bases at V and 1 base at J, with 4 bases in the middle. CDR1 is MNHEY, CDR2 SMNVEV, per germline (reference sequence). The CDR3 is 13 residues long. The CDR3 bases are TGTGCCAGCAGTTCATTGAACACCGGGGAGCTGTTTTTT. Translated: CASSSLNTGELFF.

This clone has just a few counts. This rearrangement joins TRBV7-3 to TRBJ1-1; D uncertain. The germline V and J ends were trimmed by 3 bases and 8 bases, with 13 bases remaining between them. The V gene's germline CDR1 is SGHTA and CDR2 FQGTGA. CDR3 length equals 13 residues. The CDR3 DNA follows: TGTGCCAGCAGCTTTGGGTCCGTTAAAGAAGCTTTCTTT. Translating gives CASSFGSVKEAFF. Supplemented by reference TRBV7-3 and TRBJ1-1, the full variable domain reads GAGVSQTPSNKVTEKGKYVELRCDPISGHTALYWYRQSLGQGPEFLIYFQGTGAADDSGLPNDRFFAVRPEGSVSTLKIQRTERGDSAVYLCASSFGSVKEAFFGQGTRLTVV.

The chain is built from TRBV6-6 and TRBJ1-1; D is undetermined. V was trimmed by 0 bases and J by 11 bases, leaving 13 bases between them. Looked up from germline, CDR1 is MNHNY and CDR2 is SVGAGI (reference sequence). This CDR3 spans 13 amino acids. The DNA for the CDR3 is TGTGCCAGCAGTTACTCGGCGTCGGTCGGGGCTTTCTTT. Amino acid sequence: CASSYSASVGAFF.

CDR3 loop: CASTDSGYGYTF. The CDR3 nucleotides are TGTGCCAGCACCGACTCTGGCTATGGCTACACCTTC. The chain employs TRBV6-6 and TRBJ1-2; D is unresolved. The CDR3 sequence is 12 residues long. Germline V gene lookup returns CDR1 MNHNY and CDR2 SVGAGI (reference sequence). V shed 7 bases and J shed 4 bases, with 10 bases lying between them.

This chain uses TRBV9 with TRBJ1-1; possibly TRBD1 for D (6 bases). Germline lookup yields CDR1 SGDLS and CDR2 YYNGEE. Trimming left V 3 bases short and J 2 bases short, with 11 bases between. The CDR3 covers 14 residues. The DNA of the CDR3 is TGTGCCAGCAGCGCCACAGGGCTAAACACTGAAGCTTTCTTT. It encodes CASSATGLNTEAFF.

This clone was found once. This chain uses TRBV5-8 with TRBJ2-7; D perhaps matches TRBD1 (6 bases). V shed 9 bases and J shed 2 bases, with 30 bases lying between them. This CDR3 comprises 18 residues. Looked up from germline, CDR1 is SGHTS and CDR2 is YDEGEE. CDR3 bases: TGTGCCATGACAGGAGAGGCAGGGATAACTGGTACACCCTACGAGCAGTACTTC. Translating gives CAMTGEAGITGTPYEQYF.

This clone was counted only a few times. The rearrangement uses TRBV6-1 and TRBJ2-7; 9 bases map to TRBD1. After removal of 5 bases from V and 4 bases from J, the junction contained 6 bases not matched to a gene. The CDR3 loop spans 14 amino acids. The V gene's germline CDR1 is MNHNS and CDR2 SASEGT. CDR3 nucleotides: TGTGCCAGCAGTATACAGGGGGCGGAATACGAGCAGTACTTC. Translation gives CASSIQGAEYEQYF.

The chain recombines TRBV19 with TRBJ2-3; 10 nucleotides match TRBD1. Per the germline V gene, CDR1 is LNHDA and CDR2 is SQIVND (reference sequence). V lost 8 bases, J lost 6 bases, and 11 bases stayed unmatched. The CDR3 runs 15 residues. The CDR3 DNA sequence: TGTGCCAGTCACGACAGGGGGCGAGTTTGGGATACGCAGTATTTT. The encoded protein is CASHDRGRVWDTQYF. The variable domain in full, with the rest retrieved from reference TRBV19 and TRBJ2-3, is DGGITQSPKYLFRKEGQNVTLSCEQNLNHDAMYWYRQDPGQGLRLIYYSQIVNDFQKGDIAEGYSVSREKKESFPLTVTSAQKNPTAFYLCASHDRGRVWDTQYFGPGTRLTVL.

The rearrangement joins TRBV6-5 to TRBJ1-2; D remains unclear. V lost 5 bases and J lost 5, with 9 bases in between. Germline CDR1 and CDR2: MNHEY and SVGAGI. CDR3 length: 12 residues. CDR3: CASSPDYYGYTF. The CDR3 nucleotides read TGTGCCAGCAGTCCCGACTATTATGGCTACACCTTC.

This chain connects TRBV27 to TRBJ2-5; the D gene is possibly TRBD2 (5 bases). Trimming stripped 0 bases from V and 5 bases from J, with 13 bases between. Looked up from germline, CDR1 is MNHEY and CDR2 is SMNVEV (reference sequence). The CDR3 extends over 15 amino acids. The CDR3 sequence: CASSLSYGIRETQYF. The DNA of the CDR3 is TGTGCCAGCAGTTTATCGTACGGGATTCGGGAGACCCAGTACTTC.

The chain joins TRBV4-2 to TRBJ2-1; D unclear. Germline V gene lookup returns CDR1 LGHNA and CDR2 YNFKEQ. Trimming left V 0 bases short and J 3 bases short, with 9 bases between. This CDR3 contains 15 residues. CDR3 residues: CASSQEAVYYNEQFF. In DNA, the CDR3 is TGTGCCAGCAGCCAAGAAGCAGTTTACTACAATGAGCAGTTCTTC.

This clone showed up just a few times. V is TRBV6-6 and J is TRBJ1-5; D not certain. The germline V and J ends were trimmed by 8 bases and 2 bases, with 13 bases remaining between them. This CDR3 region has 14 residues. CDR1 and CDR2 from the germline V gene are MNHNY and SVGAGI (reference sequence). The CDR3 DNA reads as TGTGCCAGCTCTTGGGTTGGGGGCAATCAGCCCCAGCATTTT. This encodes CASSWVGGNQPQHF.

This clone came up a few times. J is TRBJ1-5 and V is TRBV4-3; the D is unclear. The germline V and J ends were trimmed by 0 bases and 3 bases, with 6 bases remaining between them. CDR3 length: 14 amino acids. CDR1 is LGHNA and CDR2 is YSLEER in the germline V gene. This chain's CDR3 is CASSQDSYNQPQHF. Here the CDR3 DNA reads TGCGCCAGCAGCCAAGACAGTTACAATCAGCCCCAGCATTTT.

The chain links TRBV11-2 to TRBJ1-1; possible D gene TRBD1, 5 bases. The germline CDR1 and CDR2 sequences are SGHAT and FQNNGV. V was trimmed by 4 bases and J by 1 base, leaving 25 bases between them. The CDR3 loop spans 19 amino acids. The DNA of the CDR3 is TGTGCCAGCAGCTCGTTTTTCGGGCCCTTTAACAGGACGAACACTGAAGCTTTCTTT. It is translated as CASSSFFGPFNRTNTEAFF. Based on the CDR3 plus reference TRBV11-2 and TRBJ1-1, the full variable domain is EAGVAQSPRYKIIEKRQSVAFWCNPISGHATLYWYQQILGQGPKLLIQFQNNGVVDDSQLPKDRFSAERLKGVDSTLKIQPAKLEDSAVYLCASSSFFGPFNRTNTEAFFGQGTRLTVV.

The chain has TRBV18 and TRBJ2-2, with 8 bases that match TRBD1. The CDR3 consists of 16 residues. V dropped 2 bases and J dropped 0; count of bases not matched to a gene: 2. The V gene's germline CDR1 is KGHSH and CDR2 LQKENI. CDR3 in amino acids: CASSPLQGANTGELFF. The DNA of the CDR3 is TGTGCCAGCTCACCATTACAGGGGGCGAACACCGGGGAGCTGTTTTTT.

J is TRBJ2-1 and V is TRBV27, with 10 bases aligning to TRBD2. Germline CDR1 and CDR2: MNHEY and SMNVEV (reference sequence). The CDR3 is made up of 23 amino acids. Germline trimming cut 5 bases from V and 8 bases from J; bases unmatched to any gene: 33. The CDR3 sequence: CASSTEFRWDGTAVLAGDYEQFF. For the CDR3, the DNA is TGTGCCAGCAGTACGGAATTTCGCTGGGACGGGACGGCGGTGCTAGCGGGAGACTATGAGCAGTTCTTC.

There are a few counts of this clone. Different DNA sequences within this sample yield the same CDR3. V usage is TRBV9 and J usage is TRBJ1-1; D gene unclear. V gave up 0 bases and J gave up 3 bases, with 6 bases separating them. The CDR3 is 13 residues long. Germline CDR1 and CDR2: SGDLS and YYNGEE. For the CDR3, the DNA is TGTGCCAGCAGCGTAGAGGGCTACACTGAAGCTTTCTTT. This codes for CASSVEGYTEAFF.

The chain recombines TRBV5-1 with TRBJ1-1; D gene uncertain. This CDR3 has 15 amino acids. Trimming shortened V by 1 base and J by 1 base, and 11 bases separated the two germline ends. The germline CDR1 and CDR2 sequences are SGHRS and YFSETQ. CDR3 residues: CASSLSAGQNTEAFF. Written as DNA, the CDR3 is TGCGCCAGCAGCTTGTCGGCAGGCCAGAACACTGAAGCTTTCTTT.

This rearrangement joins TRBV7-9 to TRBJ2-1, with 8 bases lining up with TRBD2. Looked up from germline, CDR1 is SEHNR and CDR2 is FQNEAQ (reference sequence). J lost 2 bases, V lost 4 bases, and 10 bases had no gene match. The CDR3 has 17 amino acids. CDR3 residues: CASSSNQAGVPYNEQFF. CDR3 nucleotide sequence: TGTGCCAGCAGCTCGAATCAAGCGGGAGTCCCCTACAATGAGCAGTTCTTC.

V and J are TRBV28 and TRBJ1-2, with a weak D call TRBD1 (5 bases). The CDR3 sequence is 14 residues long. V lost 7 bases, J lost 3 bases, and 15 bases lay in between. The V gene's germline CDR1 is MDHEN and CDR2 SYDVKM. The CDR3 loop reads CASMGTAFDYGYTF. The CDR3 nucleotides are TGTGCCAGCATGGGGACTGCTTTTGACTATGGCTACACCTTC.

The V gene is TRBV7-9, the J gene TRBJ1-1; D is undetermined. This CDR3 region has 15 residues. V lost 6 bases, J lost 0 bases, and 14 bases lay in between. Germline CDR1 is SEHNR and CDR2 is FQNEAQ (reference sequence). This CDR3 is CASSGEKTLNTEAFF. CDR3 DNA: TGTGCCAGCAGTGGAGAGAAGACCCTGAACACTGAAGCTTTCTTT.

V and J are TRBV19 and TRBJ2-3; no definite D call. V was trimmed by 1 base and J by 1 base, leaving 9 bases between them. Germline lookup yields CDR1 LNHDA and CDR2 SQIVND (reference sequence). CDR3 length: 15 amino acids. CDR3: CASSIAGIGTDTQYF. For the CDR3, the DNA is TGTGCCAGTAGTATAGCTGGGATCGGCACAGATACGCAGTATTTT.

This sequence joins TRBV5-6 and TRBJ2-7; D is unresolved. Trimming cost V 1 base and J 3 bases, with 5 bases left between them. The CDR3 runs 12 residues. The germline V gene has CDR1 SGHDT and CDR2 YYEEEE. The CDR3 loop is CASSLRDYEQYF. The CDR3 DNA follows: TGTGCCAGCAGCTTGCGAGACTACGAGCAGTACTTC.

This chain links TRBV9 with TRBJ2-7; 10 bases align to TRBD2. Germline values: CDR1 SGDLS, CDR2 YYNGEE. The CDR3 is 14 amino acids. With 3 bases clipped from V and 3 bases from J, the junction kept 3 bases outside the gene matches. This chain's CDR3 is CASSAGTSDYEQYF. CDR3 DNA: TGTGCCAGCAGCGCCGGGACTAGCGACTACGAGCAGTACTTC. The whole variable domain, remainder taken from reference TRBV9 and TRBJ2-7, is DSGVTQTPKHLITATGQRVTLRCSPRSGDLSVYWYQQSLDQGLQFLIQYYNGEERAKGNILERFSAQQFPDLHSELNLSSLELGDSALYFCASSAGTSDYEQYFGPGTRLTVT.

The genes are TRBV15 and TRBJ1-1; D is undetermined. V was trimmed by 1 base and J by 6 bases, leaving 9 bases between them. The CDR3 runs to 13 residues. In germline, CDR1 is LNHNV, CDR2 YYDKDF (reference sequence). CDR3 DNA sequence: TGTGCCACCAGCAGAGTTGAACGGGCTGAAGCTTTCTTT. It encodes CATSRVERAEAFF.